This TCR beta chain was sequenced during a study of PD-L1 blockade in urothelial cancer. Overall study context: Prior regimens of chemotherapy numbered 0 to 3 per patient. Blood drawn 3 weeks (second dose) and 6 weeks after treatment start was analyzed.

TCRdb's table, derived via immunoSEQ multiplex PCR, lists solely in-frame clones and lacks some. Among 45,000 to 50,000 clones, about 81% were seen once, and the ten largest hold more than 1.5%. The V end lost 0 bases, the J end lost 5 bases, and 14 bases lay between the germline ends. The length of the CDR3 is 15 residues. In germline, CDR1 is SGHRS, CDR2 YFSETQ. Time point denoted: pretreatment peripheral blood. Patients were living with locally advanced or metastatic urothelial carcinoma. The V and J genes are TRBV5-1 and TRBJ1-2, with D unresolved. The receptor's source is a man aged 50-59 years with urothelial cancer. The sample consisted of PBMCs, taken around atezolizumab (anti-PD-L1) treatment. CDR3 sequence reads: CASSLAGGQSYGYTF. The CDR3 region has the DNA TGCGCCAGCAGCTTGGCGGGAGGGCAGAGTTATGGCTACACCTTC. Full variable domain (outside the CDR3, taken from reference TRBV5-1 and TRBJ1-2): KAGVTQTPRYLIKTRGQQVTLSCSPISGHRSVSWYQQTPGQGLQFLFEYFSETQRNKGNFPGRFSGRQFSNSRSEMNVSTLELGDSALYLCASSLAGGQSYGYTFGSGTRLTVV.